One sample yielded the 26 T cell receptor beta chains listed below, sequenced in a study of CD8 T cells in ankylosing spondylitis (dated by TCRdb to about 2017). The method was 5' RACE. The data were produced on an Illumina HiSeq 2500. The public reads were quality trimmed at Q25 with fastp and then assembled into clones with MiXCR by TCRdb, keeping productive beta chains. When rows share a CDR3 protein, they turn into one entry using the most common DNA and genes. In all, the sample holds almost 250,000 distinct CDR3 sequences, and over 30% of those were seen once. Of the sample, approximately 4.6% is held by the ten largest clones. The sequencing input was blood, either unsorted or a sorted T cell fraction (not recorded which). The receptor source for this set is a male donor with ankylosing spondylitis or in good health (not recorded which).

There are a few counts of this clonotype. The CDR3 loop is CASSQRRTGYTF. CDR3 DNA sequence: TGCGCCAGCAGCCAGCGACGGACGGGCTACACCTTC. This chain uses TRBV4-1 with TRBJ1-2; D not resolved. The germline gives CDR1 MGHRA, CDR2 YSYEKL. The CDR3 contains 12 residues. V was clipped by 3 bases and J by 8 bases, with 10 bases between them.

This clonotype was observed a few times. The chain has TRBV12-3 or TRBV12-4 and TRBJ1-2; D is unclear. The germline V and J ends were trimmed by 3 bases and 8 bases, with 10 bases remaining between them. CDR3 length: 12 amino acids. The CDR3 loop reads CASSLGGVGYTF. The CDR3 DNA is TGTGCCAGCAGTTTGGGCGGGGTGGGCTACACCTTC.

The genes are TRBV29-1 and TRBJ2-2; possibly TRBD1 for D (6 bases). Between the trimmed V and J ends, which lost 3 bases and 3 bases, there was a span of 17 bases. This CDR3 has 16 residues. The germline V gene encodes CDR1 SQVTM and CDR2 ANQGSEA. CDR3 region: CSVDTGIRGYTGELFF. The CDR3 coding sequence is TGCAGCGTTGATACGGGTATCAGGGGCTACACCGGGGAGCTGTTTTTT.

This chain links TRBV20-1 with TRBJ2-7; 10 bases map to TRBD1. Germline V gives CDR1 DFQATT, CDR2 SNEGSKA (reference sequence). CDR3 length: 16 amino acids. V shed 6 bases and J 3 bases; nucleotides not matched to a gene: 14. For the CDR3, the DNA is TGCAGTGCCCCAAACTACCGGGACAGGGGTCACTACGAGCAGTACTTC. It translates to CSAPNYRDRGHYEQYF.

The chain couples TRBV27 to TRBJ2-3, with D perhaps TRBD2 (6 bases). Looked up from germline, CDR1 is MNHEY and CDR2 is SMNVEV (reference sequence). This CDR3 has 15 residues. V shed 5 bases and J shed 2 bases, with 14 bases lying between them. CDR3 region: CASSPGAGPTDTQYF. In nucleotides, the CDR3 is TGTGCCAGCAGTCCCGGTGCGGGGCCCACAGATACGCAGTATTTT.

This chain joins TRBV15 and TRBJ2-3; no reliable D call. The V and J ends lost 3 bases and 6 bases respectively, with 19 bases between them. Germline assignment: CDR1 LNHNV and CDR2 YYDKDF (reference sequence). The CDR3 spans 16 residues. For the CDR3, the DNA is TGTGCCACCAGCAGCTCACCTATTCCACGGTTGGATACGCAGTATTTT. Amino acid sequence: CATSSSPIPRLDTQYF.

This chain's CDR3 is CASSLFAGGTDTQYF. The DNA for the CDR3 is TGTGCCAGCAGTTTATTTGCGGGGGGCACAGATACGCAGTATTTT. The genes are TRBV12-3 or TRBV12-4 and TRBJ2-3; 7 nucleotides line up with TRBD2. The CDR3 is 15 residues long. The trim removed 2 bases at V and 1 base at J, leaving 3 bases unmatched.

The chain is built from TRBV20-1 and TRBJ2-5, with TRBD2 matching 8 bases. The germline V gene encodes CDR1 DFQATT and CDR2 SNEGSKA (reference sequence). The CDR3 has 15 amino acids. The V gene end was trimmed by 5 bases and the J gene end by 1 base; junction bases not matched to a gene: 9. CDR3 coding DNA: TGCAGTGCTCCGCGCGGGGGGACCCTCCAAGAGACCCAGTACTTC. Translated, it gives CSAPRGGTLQETQYF.

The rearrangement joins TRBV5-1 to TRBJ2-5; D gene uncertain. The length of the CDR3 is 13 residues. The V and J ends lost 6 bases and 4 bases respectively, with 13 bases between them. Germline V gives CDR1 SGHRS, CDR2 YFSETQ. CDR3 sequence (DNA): TGCGCCAGCAAGGTAGGGCCTGGAGAGACCCAGTACTTC. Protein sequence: CASKVGPGETQYF.

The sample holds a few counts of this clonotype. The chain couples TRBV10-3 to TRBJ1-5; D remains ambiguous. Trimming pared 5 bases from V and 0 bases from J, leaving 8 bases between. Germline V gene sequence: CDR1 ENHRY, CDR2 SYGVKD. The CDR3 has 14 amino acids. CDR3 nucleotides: TGTGCCATCAGTCGTGAGGTTAGCAATCAGCCCCAGCATTTT. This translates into CAISREVSNQPQHF.

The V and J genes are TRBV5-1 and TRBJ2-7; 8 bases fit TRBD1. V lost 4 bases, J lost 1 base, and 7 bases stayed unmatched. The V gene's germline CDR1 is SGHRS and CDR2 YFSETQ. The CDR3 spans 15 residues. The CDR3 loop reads CASSLDRGPSYEQYF. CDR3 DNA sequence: TGCGCCAGCAGCCTCGACAGGGGCCCATCCTACGAGCAGTACTTC. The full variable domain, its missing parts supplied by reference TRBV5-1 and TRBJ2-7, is KAGVTQTPRYLIKTRGQQVTLSCSPISGHRSVSWYQQTPGQGLQFLFEYFSETQRNKGNFPGRFSGRQFSNSRSEMNVSTLELGDSALYLCASSLDRGPSYEQYFGPGTRLTVT.

The CDR3 here is CATSRDLRQGPYNEQFF. The CDR3 region has the DNA TGTGCCACCAGCAGAGATTTACGACAGGGGCCCTACAATGAGCAGTTCTTC. This chain links TRBV15 with TRBJ2-1, with 8 bases identical to TRBD1. The CDR3 runs 17 residues. CDR1 and CDR2 from the germline V gene are LNHNV and YYDKDF (reference sequence). Trimming took 0 bases from V and 2 from J; bases not matched to a gene: 6.

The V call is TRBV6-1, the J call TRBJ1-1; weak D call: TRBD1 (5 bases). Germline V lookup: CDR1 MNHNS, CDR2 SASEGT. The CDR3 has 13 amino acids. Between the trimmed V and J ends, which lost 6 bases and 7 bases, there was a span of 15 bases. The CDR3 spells CASSPFPGNEAFF. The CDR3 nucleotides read TGTGCCAGCAGCCCTTTCCCAGGGAATGAAGCTTTCTTT.

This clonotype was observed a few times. CDR3 nucleotide sequence: TGTGCCATCCGCCAACAGGGAGTAGCCTACGAGCAGTACTTC. It encodes CAIRQQGVAYEQYF. The chain carries TRBV10-3 and TRBJ2-7, with a weak D call TRBD1 (6 bases). Trimming stripped 8 bases from V and 2 bases from J, with 16 bases between. Germline CDR1 ENHRY, CDR2 SYGVKD. This CDR3 has 14 residues.

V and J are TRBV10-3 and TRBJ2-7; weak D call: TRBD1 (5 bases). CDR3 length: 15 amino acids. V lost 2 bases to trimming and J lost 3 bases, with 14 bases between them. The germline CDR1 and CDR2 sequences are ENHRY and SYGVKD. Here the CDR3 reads CAISEGRPGNYEQYF. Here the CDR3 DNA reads TGTGCCATCAGTGAGGGGCGGCCAGGGAACTACGAGCAGTACTTC.

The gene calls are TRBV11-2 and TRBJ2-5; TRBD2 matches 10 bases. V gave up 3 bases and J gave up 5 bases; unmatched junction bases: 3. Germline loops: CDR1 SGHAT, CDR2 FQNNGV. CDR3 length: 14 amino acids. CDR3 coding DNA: TGTGCCAGCAGCTTCACTAGCGGGGACGAGACCCAGTACTTC. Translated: CASSFTSGDETQYF. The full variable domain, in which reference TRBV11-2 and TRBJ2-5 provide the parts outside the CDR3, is EAGVAQSPRYKIIEKRQSVAFWCNPISGHATLYWYQQILGQGPKLLIQFQNNGVVDDSQLPKDRFSAERLKGVDSTLKIQPAKLEDSAVYLCASSFTSGDETQYFGPGTRLLVL.

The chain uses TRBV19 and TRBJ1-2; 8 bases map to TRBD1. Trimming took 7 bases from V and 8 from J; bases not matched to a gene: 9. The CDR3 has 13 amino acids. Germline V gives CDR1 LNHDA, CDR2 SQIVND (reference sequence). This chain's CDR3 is CASNPDRARGYTF. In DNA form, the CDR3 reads TGTGCCAGTAACCCGGACAGGGCTCGAGGCTACACCTTC.

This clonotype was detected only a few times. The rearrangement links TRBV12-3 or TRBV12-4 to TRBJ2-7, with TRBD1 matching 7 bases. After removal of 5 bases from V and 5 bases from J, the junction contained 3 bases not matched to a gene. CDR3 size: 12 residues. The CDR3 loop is CASSRQGHEQYF. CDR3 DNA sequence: TGTGCCAGCAGTCGACAGGGCCACGAGCAGTACTTC.

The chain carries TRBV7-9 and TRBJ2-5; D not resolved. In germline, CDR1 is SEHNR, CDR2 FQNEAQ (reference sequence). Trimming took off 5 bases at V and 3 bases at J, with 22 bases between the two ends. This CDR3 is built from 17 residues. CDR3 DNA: TGTGCCAGCAGCAGACTCAAACCCTTGCAGGACGAAGAGACCCAGTACTTC. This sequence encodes CASSRLKPLQDEETQYF.

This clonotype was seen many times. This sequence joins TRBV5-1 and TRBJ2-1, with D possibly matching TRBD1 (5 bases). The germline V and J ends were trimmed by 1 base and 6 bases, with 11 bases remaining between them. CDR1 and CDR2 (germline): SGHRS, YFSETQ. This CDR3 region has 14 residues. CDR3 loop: CASSLILRANEQFF. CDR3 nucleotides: TGCGCCAGCAGCTTGATCCTCAGGGCCAATGAGCAGTTCTTC.

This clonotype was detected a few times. As DNA, the CDR3 is TGCAGTGCGTTGGGACTAGCGAAGAATGAGCAGTTCTTC. The encoded protein is CSALGLAKNEQFF. This chain joins TRBV20-1 and TRBJ2-1; 10 nucleotides match TRBD2. Germline trimming cut 6 bases from V and 7 bases from J; bases unmatched to any gene: 6. The germline V gene has CDR1 DFQATT and CDR2 SNEGSKA (reference sequence). This CDR3 has 13 amino acids.

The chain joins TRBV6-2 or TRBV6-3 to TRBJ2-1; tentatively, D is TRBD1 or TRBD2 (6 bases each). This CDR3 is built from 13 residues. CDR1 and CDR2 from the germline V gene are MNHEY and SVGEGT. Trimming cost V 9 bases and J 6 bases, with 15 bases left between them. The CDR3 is CASWWGAPNEQFF. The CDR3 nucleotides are TGTGCCAGTTGGTGGGGGGCCCCCAATGAGCAGTTCTTC.

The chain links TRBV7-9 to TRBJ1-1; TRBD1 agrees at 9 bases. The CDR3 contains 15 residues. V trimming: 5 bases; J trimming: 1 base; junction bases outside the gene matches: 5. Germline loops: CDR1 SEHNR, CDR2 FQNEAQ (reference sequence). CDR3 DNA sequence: TGTGCCAGCAGCACCGGGACAGGGTCGAACACTGAAGCTTTCTTT. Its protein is CASSTGTGSNTEAFF.

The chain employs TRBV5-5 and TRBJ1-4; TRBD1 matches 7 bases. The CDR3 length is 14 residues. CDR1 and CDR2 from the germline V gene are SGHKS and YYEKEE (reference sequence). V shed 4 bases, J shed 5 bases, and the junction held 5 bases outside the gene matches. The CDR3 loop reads CASSGRGRNEKLFF. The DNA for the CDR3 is TGTGCCAGCAGCGGGAGGGGGCGCAATGAAAAACTGTTTTTT.

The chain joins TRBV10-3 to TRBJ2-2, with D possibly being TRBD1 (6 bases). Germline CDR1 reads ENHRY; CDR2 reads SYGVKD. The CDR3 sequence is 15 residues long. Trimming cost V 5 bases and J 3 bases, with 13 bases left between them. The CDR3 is CAISSRGPDTGELFF. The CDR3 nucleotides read TGTGCCATCAGTTCCAGGGGCCCTGACACCGGGGAGCTGTTTTTT.

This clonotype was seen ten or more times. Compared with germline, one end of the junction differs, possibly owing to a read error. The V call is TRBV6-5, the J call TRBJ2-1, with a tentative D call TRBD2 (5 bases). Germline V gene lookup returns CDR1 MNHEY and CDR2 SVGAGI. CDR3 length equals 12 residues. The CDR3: CASSNSGNEQFF. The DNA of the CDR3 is TGTGCCAGCAGTAACTCGGGGAATGAGCAGTTCTTC.